This is a list of T cell receptor beta chains from one sample in a study of blood T cell repertoires in COVID-19. Profiled with immunoSEQ multiplex PCR; TCRdb holds only in-frame clones, not every one. This table has tens of thousands of clones, 65% to 90% appearing once. Sequencing was done on a sample of peripheral blood. These receptors all stem from a woman aged 55-69 years with acute or convalescent COVID-19. CDR3s include the opening cysteine and the closing phenylalanine or tryptophan. Rows may omit the clone size; those that give it use once, few, many or a size class.

cdr3_aa	clone_size	v_call	j_call
CASTELAGGYNEQFF	-	TRBV6-5	TRBJ2-1
CASSDKRGGTNEQFF	-	TRBV2	TRBJ2-1
CASTHNVSRDVETQYF	-	TRBV6-4	TRBJ2-5
CASSLIGGSNYGYTF	few	TRBV5-4	TRBJ1-2
CASGWSEAFF	few	TRBV6-5	TRBJ1-1
CASSPTDRERGYTF	-	TRBV6-5	TRBJ1-2
CASSRTGGTRPQHF	-	TRBV28	TRBJ1-5
CASSHRQGLGNYGYTF	-	TRBV7-8	TRBJ1-2
CASTQGNYGYTF	once	TRBV6-5	TRBJ1-2
CASSQDVGTSGGSRQTQYF	-	TRBV4-1	TRBJ2-5
CASSYSSPDTEAFF	-	TRBV6-2/TRBV6-3	TRBJ1-1
CASSLLGDNLNTEAFF	few	TRBV5-5	TRBJ1-1
CASSQTGGNYGYTF	-	TRBV5-6	TRBJ1-2
CASSNSGRAEQYF	-	TRBV27	TRBJ2-7
CASSKQGEGTQYF	-	TRBV2	TRBJ2-5
CASSPSFGSASYEQYF	-	TRBV18	TRBJ2-7
CASSEASGSFEQYF	-	TRBV2	TRBJ2-7
CASSARTGLRNTIYF	-	TRBV9	TRBJ1-3
CASSPSGQGDPIQYF	-	TRBV18	TRBJ2-4
CASSLGAPAATGGLYYGYTF	-	TRBV5-1	TRBJ1-2
CAWSVGRPYGYTF	-	TRBV30	TRBJ1-2
CASSFFSGGQGDTQYF	-	TRBV5-1	TRBJ2-3
CASSQDRSHGYTF	-	TRBV4-2	TRBJ1-2
CASSGRQGYNSPLHF	-	TRBV9	TRBJ1-6
CASSPTPQGSGNTIYF	-	TRBV18	TRBJ1-3
CASSEQELLVANVLTF	-	TRBV7-9	TRBJ2-6
CASSDHAGVGQPQHF	-	TRBV6-4	TRBJ1-5
CASSPGQGVSDTEAFF	few	TRBV5-5	TRBJ1-1
CASTRTGGNEKLFF	-	TRBV7-9	TRBJ1-4
CASSRWTGYEQYF	-	TRBV7-8	TRBJ2-7
CAISESGTDEKLFF	-	TRBV10-3	TRBJ1-4
CSVEGSFEAQYF	once	TRBV29-1	TRBJ2-3
CATSREMAVYEQYF	-	TRBV15	TRBJ2-7
CASSQVGPGQGREKLFF	-	TRBV5-6	TRBJ1-4
CASSEERLKVYEQYF	-	TRBV10-1	TRBJ2-7
CASSVGLAGGPEQFF	-	TRBV9	TRBJ2-1
CASSKVTPTDEDSPLHF	-	TRBV21-1	TRBJ1-6
CAISESQDPYGYTF	-	TRBV10-3	TRBJ1-2
CASSQGTGVIEKLFF	-	TRBV5-1	TRBJ1-4
CASSLDRNYEQYF	-	TRBV12-3/TRBV12-4	TRBJ2-7
CASSQGRQGGEKLFF	-	TRBV3-1/TRBV3-2	TRBJ1-4
CASSPRQGWSYGYTF	-	TRBV11-2	TRBJ1-2
CASSTYRGRRSTEAFF	-	TRBV13	TRBJ1-1
CASSSLGEAFF	once	TRBV5-1	TRBJ1-1
CASSDRTGMRGYTF	-	TRBV2	TRBJ1-2
CASSHSAGAGYEQYF	once	TRBV5-4	TRBJ2-7
CASSLVQRNTIYF	-	TRBV7-2	TRBJ1-3
CASSPRYTGSGETQYF	-	TRBV18	TRBJ2-5
CASSAGGGFGYTF	-	TRBV25-1	TRBJ1-2
CASSLRGTGDTEAFF	-	TRBV6-5	TRBJ1-1
CAVAGGSGSLTDTQYF	few	TRBV10-3	TRBJ2-3
CASSRLGQPQGWEKLFF	-	TRBV9	TRBJ1-4
CASSRERGRYYEQYF	few	TRBV4-2	TRBJ2-7